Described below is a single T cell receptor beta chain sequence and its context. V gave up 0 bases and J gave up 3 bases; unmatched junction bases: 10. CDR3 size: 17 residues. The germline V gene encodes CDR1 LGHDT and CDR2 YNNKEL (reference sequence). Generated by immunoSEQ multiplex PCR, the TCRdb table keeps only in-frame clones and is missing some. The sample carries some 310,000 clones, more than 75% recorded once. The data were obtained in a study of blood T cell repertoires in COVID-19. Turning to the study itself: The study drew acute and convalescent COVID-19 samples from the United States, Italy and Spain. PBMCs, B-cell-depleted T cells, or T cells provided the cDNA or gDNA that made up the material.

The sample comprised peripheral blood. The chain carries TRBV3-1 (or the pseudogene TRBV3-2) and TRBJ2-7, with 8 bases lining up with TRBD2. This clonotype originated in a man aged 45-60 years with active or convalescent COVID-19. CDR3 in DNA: TGTGCCAGCAGCCAAGACATGGTAGCGGGAACTTACTACGAGCAGTACTTC. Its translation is CASSQDMVAGTYYEQYF.